This is a list of T cell receptor beta chains from one sample in a study of shared clonotypes between healthy human individuals. Sequenced by immunoSEQ multiplex PCR; TCRdb stores in-frame clones only, minus some. In the table there are about 1.1 million clones, approximately 77% of which are singletons. Sample: memory CD4+ T cells from PBMCs. Receptors originate from a young man in good health. Some clones in this sample may be carry-over from other donors' samples. Both conserved end residues are part of each CDR3. D genes are given only for firm matches. Only some rows state a clone size, as once, few, many or a class for expanded clones.

j_call | clone_size | d_call | v_call | cdr3_nt | cdr3_aa
TRBJ2-2 | NA | NA | TRBV5-1 | TGCGCCAGCAGCCCCCTTATAGCCGATACGGGCGGGGAGCTGTTTTTT | CASSPLIADTGGELFF
TRBJ2-3 | once | NA | TRBV28 | TGTGCCAGCAGCTCTGGACTCAGACGGATATATACGCAGTATTTT | CASSSGLRRIYTQYF
TRBJ2-7 | many | TRBD1 | TRBV7-8 | TGTGCCAGCAGCATCCGGGACAGGGTCCACGAGCAGTACTTC | CASSIRDRVHEQYF
TRBJ2-3 | NA | TRBD2 | TRBV15 | TGTGCCACCAGCGACGGGAGGCTAGCGGGAACAGATACGCAGTATTTT | CATSDGRLAGTDTQYF
TRBJ2-1 | NA | NA | TRBV2 | TGTGCCAGCAGTGAACGGGGGCCGAGCTCCTACAATGAGCAGTTCTTC | CASSERGPSSYNEQFF
TRBJ1-4 | NA | NA | TRBV5-4 | TGTGCCAGCAGAGCCACGGGGGCCAATGAAAAACTGTTTTTT | CASRATGANEKLFF
TRBJ1-5 | NA | TRBD1 | TRBV29-1 | TGCAGCGTTGTTTTCGGGACAGGGGGTTTCCAGCCCCAGCATTTT | CSVVFGTGGFQPQHF
TRBJ1-1 | NA | NA | TRBV7-9 | TGTGCCAGCAGCTTAAATGGGAGGTTGGGCACTGAAGCTTTCTTT | CASSLNGRLGTEAFF
TRBJ2-1 | NA | NA | TRBV7-9 | TGTGCCAGCGTGATACAGGGAGGCTTCAATGAGCAGTTCTTC | CASVIQGGFNEQFF
TRBJ1-3 | NA | NA | TRBV2 | TGTGCCAGCAGAGCCGGGACTTCTGGAAACACCATATATTTT | CASRAGTSGNTIYF
TRBJ2-1 | NA | NA | TRBV2 | TGTGCCAGCAGTCCTAGGGGGACCCCGAGCTCCTACAATGAGCAGTTCTTC | CASSPRGTPSSYNEQFF
TRBJ2-3 | NA | NA | TRBV9 | TGTGCCAGCAGCGTAGATCCGGGGACAGATACGCAGTATTTT | CASSVDPGTDTQYF
TRBJ1-2 | NA | NA | TRBV28 | TGTGCCAGCAACCGTAGTCAGTATGGCTACACCTTC | CASNRSQYGYTF
TRBJ2-7 | NA | NA | TRBV5-6 | TGTGCCAGCACCACAAAGGGGCACCTTTACGAGCAGTACTTC | CASTTKGHLYEQYF
TRBJ1-1 | NA | NA | TRBV18 | TGTGCCAGCTCACCTGATAATACAGGGAGGTACACTGAAGCTTTCTTT | CASSPDNTGRYTEAFF
TRBJ1-4 | many | NA | TRBV5-4 | TGTGCCAGCAGCCCGACAACTTCTCAGGAAGGGGGAAAACTGTTTTTT | CASSPTTSQEGGKLFF
TRBJ1-2 | NA | TRBD1 | TRBV4-1 | TGCGCCAGCAGGGCCCAGACAGGGGGATATGGCTACACCTTC | CASRAQTGGYGYTF
TRBJ1-1 | NA | NA | TRBV6-5 | TGTGCCAGCAGTTACTCGGGGAGCGGGGCGGACACTGAAGCTTTCTTT | CASSYSGSGADTEAFF